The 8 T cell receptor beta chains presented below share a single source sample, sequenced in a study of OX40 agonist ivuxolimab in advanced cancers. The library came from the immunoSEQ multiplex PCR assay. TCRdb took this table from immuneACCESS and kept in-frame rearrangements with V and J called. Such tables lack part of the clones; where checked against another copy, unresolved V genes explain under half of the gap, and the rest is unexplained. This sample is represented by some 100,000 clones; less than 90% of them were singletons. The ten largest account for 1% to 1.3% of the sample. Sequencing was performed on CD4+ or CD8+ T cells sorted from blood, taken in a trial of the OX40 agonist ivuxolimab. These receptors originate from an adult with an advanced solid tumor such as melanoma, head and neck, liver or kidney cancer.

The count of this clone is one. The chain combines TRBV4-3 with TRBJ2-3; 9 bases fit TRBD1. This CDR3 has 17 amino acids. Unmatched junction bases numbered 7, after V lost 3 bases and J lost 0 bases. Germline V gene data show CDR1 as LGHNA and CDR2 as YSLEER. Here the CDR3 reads CASSQGQGRPSTDTQYF. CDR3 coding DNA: TGCGCCAGCAGCCAGGGACAGGGACGGCCTAGCACAGATACGCAGTATTTT.

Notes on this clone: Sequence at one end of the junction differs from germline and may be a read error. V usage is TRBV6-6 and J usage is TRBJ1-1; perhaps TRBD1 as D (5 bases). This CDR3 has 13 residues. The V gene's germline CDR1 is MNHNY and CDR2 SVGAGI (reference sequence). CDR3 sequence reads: CASSYEGNAEAFF. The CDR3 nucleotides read TGTGCCAGCAGTTACGAGGGGAACGCTGAAGCTTTCTTT.

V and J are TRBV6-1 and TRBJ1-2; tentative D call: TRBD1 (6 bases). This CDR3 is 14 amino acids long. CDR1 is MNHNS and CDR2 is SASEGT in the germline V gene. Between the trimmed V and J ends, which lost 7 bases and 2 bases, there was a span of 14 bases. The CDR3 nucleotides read TGTGCCAGCACCACAACAGGGCCGAACTATGGCTACACCTTC. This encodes CASTTTGPNYGYTF.

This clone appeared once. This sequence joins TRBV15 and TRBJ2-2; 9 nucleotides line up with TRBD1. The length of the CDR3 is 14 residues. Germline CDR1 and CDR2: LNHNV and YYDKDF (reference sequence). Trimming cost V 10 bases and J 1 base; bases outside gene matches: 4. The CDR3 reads CAIDRGMNTGELFF. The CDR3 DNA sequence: TGTGCCATCGACAGGGGGATGAACACCGGGGAGCTGTTTTTT.

CDR3 DNA: TGTGCCGCGAGCGAGCAGTACGATGAGCAGTTCTTC. Amino acid sequence: CAASEQYDEQFF. The chain is built from TRBV2 and TRBJ2-1; D call uncertain. The CDR3 totals 12 residues. CDR1 and CDR2 (germline): SNHLY, FYNNEI. V was cut by 11 bases and J by 8 bases, with 16 bases left in between.

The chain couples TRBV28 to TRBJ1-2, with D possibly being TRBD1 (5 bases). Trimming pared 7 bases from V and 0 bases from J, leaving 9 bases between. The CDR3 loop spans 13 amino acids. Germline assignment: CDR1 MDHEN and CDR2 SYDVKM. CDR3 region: CASTTTANYGYTF. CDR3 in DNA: TGTGCCAGCACCACGACAGCTAACTATGGCTACACCTTC.

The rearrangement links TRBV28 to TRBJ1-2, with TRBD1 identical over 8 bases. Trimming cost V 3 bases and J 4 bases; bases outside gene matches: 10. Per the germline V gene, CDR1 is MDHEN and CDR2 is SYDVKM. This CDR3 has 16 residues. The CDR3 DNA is TGTGCCAGCAGTTTGGGGAGACAGGGGTTGGGCTATGGCTACACCTTC. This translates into CASSLGRQGLGYGYTF.

As DNA, the CDR3 is TGTGCCAGCAGCCAACGCGGGGTTGGGAATTCACCCCTCCACTTT. As protein: CASSQRGVGNSPLHF. V usage is TRBV5-6 and J usage is TRBJ1-6; D gene ambiguous. Germline lookup yields CDR1 SGHDT and CDR2 YYEEEE. The CDR3 covers 15 residues. V lost 4 bases to trimming and J lost 7 bases, with 15 bases between them.